This T cell receptor beta chain was identified during a study of blood T cell repertoires in COVID-19 (dated by TCRdb to the early 2020s). Background on the whole study: Collaborator samples came from the United States, Italy and Spain and covered acute and convalescent phases of COVID-19. The dataset comprised deeply sampled blood TCRbeta repertoires from subjects exposed to, actively infected with, or recovered from COVID-19. A de-identified subject ID, COVID-19 status, age in years and sex were almost always included in the sample metadata. A freely available public database, intended as a resource for researchers studying the immune response to SARS-CoV-2, is where the repertoires were released. The material from the prospective study consisted of cDNA or gDNA derived from T cells, B-cell-depleted T cells, or PBMCs. HLA class I and class II types, where available, came from metadata supplied by the sample provider rather than from assay-based typing. The samples were drawn from two sources: the first 160 participants of the ongoing ImmuneRACE study, and fewer than 1,500 subjects contributed by 6 global collaborators.

Including cysteine and phenylalanine, the CDR3 has 17 amino acids. The DNA shown is the 51-base CDR3, in frame from base 1. From the germline V gene, CDR1 is SGHVS and CDR2 is FNYEAQ. Trimming takes 4 bases from V and 1 base from J, and the germline ends sit 16 bases apart. To note about this clone: Its antigen is unknown. Base-call qualities are not available, and no considerably larger clone is one nucleotide away.

The study at large found these results: The amount of clinical and demographic metadata varied by source and participant and was provided uncurated.

The immunoSEQ Assay, a bias-controlled multiplex PCR, was used to amplify TCRbeta CDR3 regions from genomic DNA. The original methods were these. Nucleated cell counts per sample were estimated from amplification of reference gene primers within the assay. Sequence reads were collapsed and filtered to measure the absolute abundance of every unique TCRbeta CDR3 rearrangement. Productive Simpson clonality was computed per sample as the square root of Simpson's diversity index over productive rearrangements. The table comes from immuneACCESS by way of TCRdb, which keeps in-frame sequences with V and J called. Part of the clones is missing from these tables; in studies checked, under half for an unresolved V gene and the rest for unknown reasons. That table supplies the V and J calls and clone size; D and trimming were determined from the DNA. Counted in this sample were 200,000 to 250,000 clones; just over 90% of them appeared once. Together, the top ten hold 1% to 1.5% of the sample.

The collaborating institutions used their own protocols to collect whole blood in K2EDTA tubes. For TCRbeta analysis, collaborators shipped samples as frozen whole blood, isolated PBMCs, or DNA extracted from either of those sample types. This TCR derives from a man younger than 40 with acute or convalescent COVID-19. The chain is made from TRBV7-6 and TRBJ2-2; the D gene is perhaps TRBD1, from 5 matching bases. Sequenced material: peripheral blood. The bases read TGTGCCAGCAGCTCTCCCCGGTCCGACAGGAACACCGGGGAGCTGTTTTTT. This yields the protein CASSSPRSDRNTGELFF.